Here is one T cell receptor (beta chain) with its context. Its specificity is unknown. Profiled with immunoSEQ multiplex PCR; TCRdb holds only in-frame clones, not every one. The sample lists a few million clones, 93% occurring once. The data stem from a study of shared clonotypes between healthy human individuals. Findings of the study overall: Sampling used blood alone; tissue repertoires probably differ. Inspection by rarefaction showed sorted-subset sequencing to be incomplete despite large depth.

In germline, CDR1 is GTSNPN, CDR2 SVGIG (reference sequence). V was cut by 5 bases and J by 2 bases, with 9 bases left in between. There are 13 residues in the CDR3. The V and J genes are TRBV30 and TRBJ1-4; D is possibly TRBD1 (5 bases). The sequence was obtained from a man younger than 35 in good health. Some clones in this sample may be carry-over from other donors' samples. The sequencing input was naive CD4+ T cells from PBMCs. Subset denoted: CD45RA+ positively selected. The CDR3 sequence is CAWEGTTNEKLFF. In DNA, the CDR3 is TGTGCCTGGGAGGGGACCACTAATGAAAAACTGTTTTTT.